The 4 T cell receptor beta chains given below trace back to one sample, sequenced in a study of T cell responses to AZD1222 COVID-19 vaccine. Clones were sequenced by immunoSEQ multiplex PCR, and TCRdb holds only the in-frame ones, with some missing. The sample lists about 120,000 clones, 86% occurring once. Material: peripheral blood, obtained 28 days after the second AZD1222 dose. Every receptor here comes from an adult who received the AZD1222 COVID-19 vaccine.

The V call is TRBV29-1, the J call TRBJ1-2; 9 bases align to TRBD1. V gave up 6 bases and J gave up 4 bases; unmatched junction bases: 6. Germline lookup yields CDR1 SQVTM and CDR2 ANQGSEA. The CDR3 is 13 amino acids. CDR3 sequence reads: CSVGQGKGYGYTF. CDR3 coding DNA: TGCAGCGTCGGACAGGGGAAGGGCTATGGCTACACCTTC.

V is TRBV25-1 and J is TRBJ1-2; D possibly corresponds to TRBD1 (6 bases). V was pared by 6 bases and J by 9 bases, with 20 bases between. The CDR3 has 14 amino acids. Germline values: CDR1 MGHDK, CDR2 SYGVNS. CDR3 DNA: TGTGCCAGCAGCATGGAGGACGGACAGAGGAGCTACACCTTC. Translation: CASSMEDGQRSYTF.

V and J are TRBV5-8 and TRBJ2-1; 7 positions agree with TRBD2. The germline CDR1 and CDR2 sequences are SGHTS and YDEGEE. Unmatched junction bases numbered 4, after V lost 4 bases and J lost 3 bases. This CDR3 has 14 amino acids. CDR3 sequence reads: CASSRGTNYNEQFF. The DNA of the CDR3 is TGTGCCAGCAGCCGGGGGACTAACTACAATGAGCAGTTCTTC.

The DNA for the CDR3 is TGTGCCAGCAGCTTACGTCAGGGGGGCGTGGAGACCCAGTACTTC. As protein: CASSLRQGGVETQYF. The rearrangement joins TRBV7-6 to TRBJ2-5; tentatively, D is TRBD1 (7 bases). The CDR3 sequence is 15 residues long. CDR1 is SGHVS, CDR2 FNYEAQ, per germline. Deletions cut 2 bases from V and 5 bases from J, with 15 bases between.